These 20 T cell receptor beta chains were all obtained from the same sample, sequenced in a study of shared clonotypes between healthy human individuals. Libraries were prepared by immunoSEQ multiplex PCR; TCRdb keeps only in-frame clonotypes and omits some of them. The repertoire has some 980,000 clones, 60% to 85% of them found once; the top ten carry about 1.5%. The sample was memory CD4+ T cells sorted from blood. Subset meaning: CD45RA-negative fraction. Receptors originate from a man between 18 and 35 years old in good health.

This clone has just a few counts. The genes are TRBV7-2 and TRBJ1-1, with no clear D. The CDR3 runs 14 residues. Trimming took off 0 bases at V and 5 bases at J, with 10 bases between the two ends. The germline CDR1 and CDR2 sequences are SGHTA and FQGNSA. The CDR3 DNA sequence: TGTGCCAGCAGCTTAGCGGCGGGCTGGACTGAAGCTTTCTTT. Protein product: CASSLAAGWTEAFF.

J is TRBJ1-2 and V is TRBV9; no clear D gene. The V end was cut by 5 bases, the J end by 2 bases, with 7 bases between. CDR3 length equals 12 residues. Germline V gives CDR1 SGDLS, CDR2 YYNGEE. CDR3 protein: CASRGANYGYTF. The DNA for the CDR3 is TGTGCCAGCAGGGGCGCCAACTATGGCTACACCTTC.

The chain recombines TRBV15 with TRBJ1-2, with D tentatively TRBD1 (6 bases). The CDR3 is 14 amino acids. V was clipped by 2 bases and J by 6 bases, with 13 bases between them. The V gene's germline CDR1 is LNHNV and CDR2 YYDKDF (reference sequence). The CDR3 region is CATSRPGGQNGYTF. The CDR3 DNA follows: TGTGCCACCAGCAGACCTGGGGGGCAGAATGGCTACACCTTC.

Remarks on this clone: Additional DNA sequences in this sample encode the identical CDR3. The CDR3 DNA reads TGCGCCAGCAGCTTGGGATTGAGCTCCTACGAGCAGTACTTC. Translation gives CASSLGLSSYEQYF. The chain recombines TRBV5-1 with TRBJ2-7; D is uncertain. The V gene lost 0 bases and the J gene lost 0 bases, with 7 bases spanning the gap. Germline V gene data show CDR1 as SGHRS and CDR2 as YFSETQ. The CDR3 has 14 amino acids.

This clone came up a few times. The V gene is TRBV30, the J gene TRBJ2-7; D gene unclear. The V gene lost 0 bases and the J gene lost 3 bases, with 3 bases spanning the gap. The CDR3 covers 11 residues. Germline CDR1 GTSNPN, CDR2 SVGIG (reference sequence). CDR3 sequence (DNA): TGTGCCTGGAGTGTAAACTACGAGCAGTACTTC. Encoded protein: CAWSVNYEQYF.

The CDR3 nucleotides are TGTGCCAGCAGTGAACGGAGGGGCTATGGCTACACCTTC. Encoded protein: CASSERRGYGYTF. The chain joins TRBV2 to TRBJ1-2, with D possibly being TRBD1 (5 bases). V dropped 2 bases and J dropped 4 bases, with 8 bases sitting between them. The germline V gene has CDR1 SNHLY and CDR2 FYNNEI. The CDR3 loop spans 13 amino acids.

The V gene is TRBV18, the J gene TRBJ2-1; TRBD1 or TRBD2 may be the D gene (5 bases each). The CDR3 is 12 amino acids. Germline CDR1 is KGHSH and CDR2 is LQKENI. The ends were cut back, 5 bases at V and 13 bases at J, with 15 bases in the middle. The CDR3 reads CASSTETGGQFF. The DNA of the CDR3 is TGTGCCAGCTCAACGGAAACTGGGGGTCAGTTCTTC.

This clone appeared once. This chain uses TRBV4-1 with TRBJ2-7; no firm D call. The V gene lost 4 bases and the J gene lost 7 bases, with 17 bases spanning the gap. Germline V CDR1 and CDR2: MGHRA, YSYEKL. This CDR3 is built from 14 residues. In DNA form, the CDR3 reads TGCGCCAGCAGCCTCGACGTTAACGTTAGAGAGCAGTACTTC. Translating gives CASSLDVNVREQYF.

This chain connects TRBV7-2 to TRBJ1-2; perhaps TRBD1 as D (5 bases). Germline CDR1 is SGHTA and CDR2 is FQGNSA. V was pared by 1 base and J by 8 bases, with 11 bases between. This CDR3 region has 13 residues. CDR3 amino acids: CASSLGGFRGYTF. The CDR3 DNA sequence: TGTGCCAGCAGCTTAGGGGGCTTTCGGGGCTACACCTTC.

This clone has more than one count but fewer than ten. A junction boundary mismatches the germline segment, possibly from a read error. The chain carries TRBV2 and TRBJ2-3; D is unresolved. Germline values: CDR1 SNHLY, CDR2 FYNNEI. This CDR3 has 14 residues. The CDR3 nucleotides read TGTGCCAGCGGTGATAGCTCGAGCACAGATACGCAGTATTTT. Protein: CASGDSSSTDTQYF.

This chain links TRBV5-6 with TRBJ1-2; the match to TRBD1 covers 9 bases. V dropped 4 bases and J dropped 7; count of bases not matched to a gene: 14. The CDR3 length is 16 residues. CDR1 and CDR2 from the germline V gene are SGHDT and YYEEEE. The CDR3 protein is CASSPGGTGSAAGYTF. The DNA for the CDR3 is TGTGCCAGCAGCCCCGGTGGGACAGGGTCTGCGGCTGGCTACACCTTC.

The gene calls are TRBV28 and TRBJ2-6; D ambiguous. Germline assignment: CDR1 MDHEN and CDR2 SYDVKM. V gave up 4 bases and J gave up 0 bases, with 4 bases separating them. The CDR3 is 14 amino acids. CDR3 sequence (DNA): TGTGCCAGCAGTTGGAACTCTGGGGCCAACGTCCTGACTTTC. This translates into CASSWNSGANVLTF.

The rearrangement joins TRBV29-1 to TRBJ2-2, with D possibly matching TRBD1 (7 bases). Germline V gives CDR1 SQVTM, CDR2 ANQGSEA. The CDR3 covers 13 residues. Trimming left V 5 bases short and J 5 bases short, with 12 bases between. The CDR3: CSVSAGGTGELFF. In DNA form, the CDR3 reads TGCAGCGTTTCGGCAGGGGGGACCGGGGAGCTGTTTTTT.

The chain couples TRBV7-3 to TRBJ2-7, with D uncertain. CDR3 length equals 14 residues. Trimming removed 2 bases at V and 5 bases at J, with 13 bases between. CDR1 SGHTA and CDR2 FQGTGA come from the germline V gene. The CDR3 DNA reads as TGTGCCAGCAGCTTAGACGCCCCCGGCCACGAGCAGTACTTC. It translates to CASSLDAPGHEQYF.

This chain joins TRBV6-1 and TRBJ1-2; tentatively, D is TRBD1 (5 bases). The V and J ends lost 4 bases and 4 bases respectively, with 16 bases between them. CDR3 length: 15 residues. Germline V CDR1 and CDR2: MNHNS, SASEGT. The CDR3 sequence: CASSASAGTFYGYTF. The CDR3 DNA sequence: TGTGCCAGCAGTGCGTCGGCGGGGACTTTCTATGGCTACACCTTC.

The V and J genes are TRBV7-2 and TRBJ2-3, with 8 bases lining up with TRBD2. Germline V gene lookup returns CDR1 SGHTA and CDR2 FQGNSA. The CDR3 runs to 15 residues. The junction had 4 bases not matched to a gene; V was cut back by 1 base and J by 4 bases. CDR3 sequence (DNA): TGTGCCAGCAGCTTAGAGGGACTAGATGCAGATACGCAGTATTTT. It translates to CASSLEGLDADTQYF.

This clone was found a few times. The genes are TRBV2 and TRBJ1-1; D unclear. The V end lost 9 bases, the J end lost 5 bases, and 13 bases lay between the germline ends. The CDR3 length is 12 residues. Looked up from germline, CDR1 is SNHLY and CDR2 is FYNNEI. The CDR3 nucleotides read TGTGCCAGTAGCTATTCGGAAACTGAAGCTTTCTTT. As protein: CASSYSETEAFF.

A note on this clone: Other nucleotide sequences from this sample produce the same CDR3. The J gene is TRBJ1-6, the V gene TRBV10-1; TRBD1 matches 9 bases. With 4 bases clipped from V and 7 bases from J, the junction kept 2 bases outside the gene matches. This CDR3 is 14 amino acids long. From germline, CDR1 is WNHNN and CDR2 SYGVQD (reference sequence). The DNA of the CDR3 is TGCGCCAGCAGTGTTGGACAGGGGAATTCACCCCTCCACTTT. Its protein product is CASSVGQGNSPLHF.

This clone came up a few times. This CDR3 is CASKALASGSSEQYF. The CDR3 DNA reads TGTGCCAGCAAAGCTCTGGCTAGCGGGAGCTCCGAGCAGTACTTC. V usage is TRBV28 and J usage is TRBJ2-7; TRBD2 aligns across 10 bases. V shed 7 bases and J 6 bases; nucleotides not matched to a gene: 12. This CDR3 has 15 residues. CDR1 is MDHEN and CDR2 is SYDVKM in the germline V gene.

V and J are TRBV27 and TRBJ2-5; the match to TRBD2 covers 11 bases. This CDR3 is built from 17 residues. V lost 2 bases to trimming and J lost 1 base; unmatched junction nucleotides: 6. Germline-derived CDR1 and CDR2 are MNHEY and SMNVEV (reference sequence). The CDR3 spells CASSLTGTSGVQETQYF. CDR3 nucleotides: TGTGCCAGCAGTTTAACAGGGACTAGCGGAGTCCAAGAGACCCAGTACTTC.